The 26 T cell receptor beta chains below all came from one sample that was sequenced in a study of blood T cell repertoires in COVID-19. Using immunoSEQ multiplex PCR, the repertoire was profiled, and TCRdb retains in-frame clones only, with some absent. The data show about 440,000 clones, about 91% seen once. The sequenced sample consisted of peripheral blood. The receptors here all came from a woman aged 45-60 years with COVID-19, enrolled during active disease.

The rearrangement uses TRBV12-5 and TRBJ1-1; TRBD1 matches at 8 bases. The germline V gene has CDR1 LGHNT and CDR2 FRNRAP. The CDR3 has 15 residues. Trimming removed 7 bases from V and 1 base from J; junction bases left unmatched: 8. The CDR3 protein is CASAGGTGKNTEAFF. The CDR3 DNA reads TGTGCTAGTGCCGGGGGGACAGGCAAGAACACTGAAGCTTTCTTT. The full variable domain, completed using reference TRBV12-5 and TRBJ1-1, is DARVTQTPRHKVTEMGQEVTMRCQPILGHNTVFWYRQTMMQGLELLAYFRNRAPLDDSGMPKDRFSAEMPDATLATLKIQPSEPRDSAVYFCASAGGTGKNTEAFFGQGTRLTVV.

The genes are TRBV19 and TRBJ2-2, with D possibly being TRBD2 (6 bases). The germline V gene has CDR1 LNHDA and CDR2 SQIVND (reference sequence). CDR3 length equals 18 residues. V was cut by 3 bases and J by 5 bases, with 22 bases left in between. The CDR3 protein is CASSIGEEGPLGTGELFF. CDR3 nucleotides: TGTGCCAGTAGTATTGGGGAGGAGGGGCCCCTTGGGACCGGGGAGCTGTTTTTT.

This clone turned up a few times. V and J are TRBV9 and TRBJ1-6, with D hard to call. The CDR3 sequence is 16 residues long. Trimming cost V 3 bases and J 5 bases, with 15 bases left between them. Germline CDR1 reads SGDLS; CDR2 reads YYNGEE. This CDR3 is CASSGRPAGDNSPLHF. The CDR3 nucleotides read TGTGCCAGCAGCGGTCGGCCGGCAGGCGATAATTCACCCCTCCACTTT.

The chain is built from TRBV5-1 and TRBJ2-3; D may be TRBD1 (5 bases). Germline loops: CDR1 SGHRS, CDR2 YFSETQ. This CDR3 has 14 amino acids. V lost 0 bases and J lost 5, with 10 bases in between. The CDR3 sequence: CASSLDRQIDTQYF. The DNA for the CDR3 is TGCGCCAGCAGCTTGGACAGGCAAATAGATACGCAGTATTTT. The full variable domain, completed using reference TRBV5-1 and TRBJ2-3, is KAGVTQTPRYLIKTRGQQVTLSCSPISGHRSVSWYQQTPGQGLQFLFEYFSETQRNKGNFPGRFSGRQFSNSRSEMNVSTLELGDSALYLCASSLDRQIDTQYFGPGTRLTVL.

This rearrangement joins TRBV28 to TRBJ1-2; tentatively, D is TRBD1 (6 bases). The CDR3 runs 15 residues. CDR1 is MDHEN, CDR2 SYDVKM, per germline. The V end lost 7 bases, the J end lost 0 bases, and 15 bases lay between the germline ends. CDR3 amino acids: CASTKGGVPNYGYTF. CDR3 sequence (DNA): TGTGCCAGCACCAAGGGGGGGGTCCCTAACTATGGCTACACCTTC.

CDR3 sequence reads: CASKTSLSSYNEQFF. The CDR3 DNA reads as TGTGCCTCCAAGACTAGCCTGAGCTCCTACAATGAGCAGTTCTTC. The V call is TRBV27, the J call TRBJ2-1; 7 bases agree with TRBD2. The J segment lost 0 bases and the V segment lost 11 bases, leaving 10 bases of the junction unmatched. The CDR3 consists of 15 residues. The germline V gene encodes CDR1 MNHEY and CDR2 SMNVEV (reference sequence).

The rearrangement joins TRBV21-1 to TRBJ2-7; TRBD2 is the table's D call, not checked against the DNA. TRBV21-1 is given as a pseudogene. The CDR3 length is 17 residues. The CDR3 loop reads CASSKEGSRGRGYEQYF. CDR3 DNA: TGTGCCAGCAGCAAAGAAGGTTCCCGAGGGAGGGGATACGAGCAGTACTTC.

The genes are TRBV24-1 and TRBJ2-7, with a weak D call TRBD1 (5 bases). CDR3 size: 13 residues. Deletions cut 3 bases from V and 2 bases from J, with 7 bases between. Germline loops: CDR1 KGHDR, CDR2 SFDVKD. CDR3 coding DNA: TGTGCCACCAGTGATGGGGCCACCTACGAGCAGTACTTC. Translated, it gives CATSDGATYEQYF.

This rearrangement joins TRBV5-4 to TRBJ2-1; possible D gene TRBD2, 6 bases. Germline lookup yields CDR1 SGHNT and CDR2 YYREEE (reference sequence). V lost 4 bases and J lost 0, with 11 bases in between. This CDR3 is 15 amino acids long. CDR3 region: CASSPPGLSYNEQFF. DNA for the CDR3: TGTGCCAGCAGCCCACCGGGACTCTCCTACAATGAGCAGTTCTTC.

This rearrangement joins TRBV27 to TRBJ2-2; 8 bases are a match to TRBD1. After removal of 7 bases from V and 9 bases from J, the junction contained 7 bases not matched to a gene. In germline, CDR1 is MNHEY, CDR2 SMNVEV (reference sequence). CDR3 length: 13 residues. The CDR3 nucleotides are TGTGCCAGCACAGGGGGCGGATGGCGGGAGCTGTTTTTT. Its translation is CASTGGGWRELFF.

In this sample, this clone turned up once. The junction departs from the called germline gene at one end, perhaps through a read error. This sequence joins TRBV9 and TRBJ1-5, with D hard to call. The germline V gene encodes CDR1 SGDLS and CDR2 YYNGEE. The CDR3 is 15 residues long. In DNA, the CDR3 is TGTGCCAGCAACGTACACAGCTATAGCAATCAGCCCCAGCATTTT. It yields the protein CASNVHSYSNQPQHF.

V usage is TRBV5-5 and J usage is TRBJ1-2; D gene ambiguous. Germline V lookup: CDR1 SGHKS, CDR2 YYEKEE (reference sequence). CDR3 length: 15 residues. Trimming took 0 bases from V and 4 from J, leaving 13 bases between them. This CDR3 reads CASSLGRDGAYGYTF. DNA for the CDR3: TGTGCCAGCAGCTTGGGTCGTGACGGAGCCTATGGCTACACCTTC.

This chain connects TRBV7-2 to TRBJ1-4, with TRBD1 as a possible D gene (6 bases). V dropped 4 bases and J dropped 1 base, with 10 bases sitting between them. CDR1 is SGHTA and CDR2 is FQGNSA in the germline V gene. This CDR3 region has 15 residues. CDR3 coding DNA: TGTGCCAGCAGCTACTCGACAGGAACTAATGAAAAACTGTTTTTT. It is translated as CASSYSTGTNEKLFF.

This clone was detected once. The gene calls are TRBV27 and TRBJ1-2; D call uncertain. Germline CDR1 MNHEY, CDR2 SMNVEV (reference sequence). Trimming took off 5 bases at V and 8 bases at J, with 9 bases between the two ends. This CDR3 region has 11 residues. CDR3 protein: CASSSGVGYTF. The CDR3 region has the DNA TGTGCCAGCAGTAGCGGTGTCGGCTACACCTTC.

V is TRBV18 and J is TRBJ1-2; possibly TRBD1 for D (5 bases). This CDR3 has 13 amino acids. The germline CDR1 and CDR2 sequences are KGHSH and LQKENI. The V and J ends lost 9 bases and 8 bases respectively, with 19 bases between them. The CDR3 protein is CASRGLRTPGYTF. The CDR3 DNA is TGTGCCAGTAGGGGACTCCGGACGCCGGGCTACACCTTC. Full variable domain (rest looked up from reference TRBV18 and TRBJ1-2): NAGVMQNPRHLVRRRGQEARLRCSPMKGHSHVYWYRQLPEEGLKFMVYLQKENIIDESGMPKERFSAEFPKEGPSILRIQQVVRGDSAAYFCASRGLRTPGYTFGSGTRLTVV.

This chain joins TRBV12-5 and TRBJ1-2; 7 positions agree with TRBD1. The germline V gene encodes CDR1 LGHNT and CDR2 FRNRAP. The CDR3 runs to 16 residues. The V gene end was trimmed by 0 bases and the J gene end by 4 bases; junction bases not matched to a gene: 8. The CDR3 nucleotides read TGTGCTAGTGGTTTGGTACGGGACAGCCCGATCTATGGCTACACCTTC. Protein: CASGLVRDSPIYGYTF. Variable domain in full (rest from reference TRBV12-5 and TRBJ1-2): DARVTQTPRHKVTEMGQEVTMRCQPILGHNTVFWYRQTMMQGLELLAYFRNRAPLDDSGMPKDRFSAEMPDATLATLKIQPSEPRDSAVYFCASGLVRDSPIYGYTFGSGTRLTVV.

The V call is TRBV7-2, the J call TRBJ1-1; 10 bases align to TRBD1. The CDR3 is 15 amino acids. The junction had 8 bases not matched to a gene; V was cut back by 5 bases and J by 5 bases. The V gene's germline CDR1 is SGHTA and CDR2 FQGNSA. The CDR3 nucleotides are TGTGCCAGCAGCCTCCGACAGGGGGCGCGGACTGAAGCTTTCTTT. Translation: CASSLRQGARTEAFF.

This clone was observed a few times. The chain carries TRBV6-5 and TRBJ2-2, with D perhaps TRBD2 (6 bases). Germline V gene data show CDR1 as MNHEY and CDR2 as SVGAGI. The CDR3 has 14 amino acids. V was shortened by 6 bases and J by 4 bases, with 12 bases between the two germline ends. Here the CDR3 reads CASSPPGGTGELFF. For the CDR3, the DNA is TGTGCCAGCAGCCCCCCCGGGGGCACCGGGGAGCTGTTTTTT.

The chain combines TRBV5-4 with TRBJ1-1; 9 nucleotides align to TRBD1. Germline CDR1 is SGHNT and CDR2 is YYREEE (reference sequence). The CDR3 has 13 residues. J lost 10 bases, V lost 4 bases, and 8 bases had no gene match. In nucleotides, the CDR3 is TGTGCCAGCAGCCCTGGACAGGGGAATGGAGCTTTCTTT. It translates to CASSPGQGNGAFF. Complete variable domain (other parts from reference TRBV5-4 and TRBJ1-1): ETGVTQSPTHLIKTRGQQVTLRCSSQSGHNTVSWYQQALGQGPQFIFQYYREEENGRGNFPPRFSGLQFPNYSSELNVNALELDDSALYLCASSPGQGNGAFFGQGTRLTVV.

The chain couples TRBV10-2 to TRBJ1-2, with 11 bases fitting TRBD1. CDR1 is WSHSY, CDR2 SAAADI, per germline. Unmatched junction bases numbered 5, after V lost 11 bases and J lost 6 bases. The CDR3 is 12 amino acids. CDR3 DNA: TGCGCCGACCCGGGACAGGGGGATGGCTACACCTTC. Translating it yields CADPGQGDGYTF.

The rearrangement uses TRBV7-9 and TRBJ2-4, with a possible D match to TRBD1 (5 bases). V lost 4 bases to trimming and J lost 8 bases, with 18 bases between them. Germline-derived CDR1 and CDR2 are SEHNR and FQNEAQ (reference sequence). The CDR3 spans 15 residues. The CDR3 sequence: CASSSWNTLGDIQYF. The CDR3 DNA reads TGTGCCAGCAGCTCTTGGAACACTCTAGGGGACATTCAGTACTTC.

This rearrangement joins TRBV19 to TRBJ2-2; D is possibly TRBD1 (5 bases). V shed 9 bases and J shed 0 bases, with 11 bases lying between them. This CDR3 is 14 amino acids long. CDR1 is LNHDA and CDR2 is SQIVND in the germline V gene (reference sequence). The CDR3 region is CASSDNANTGELFF. The DNA of the CDR3 is TGTGCCAGCTCGGACAACGCGAACACCGGGGAGCTGTTTTTT.

In its sample, this clone was seen once. This chain joins TRBV7-9 and TRBJ1-2; 9 positions agree with TRBD1. This CDR3 region has 13 residues. Trimming cost V 1 base and J 8 bases; bases outside gene matches: 2. Germline V gene sequence: CDR1 SEHNR, CDR2 FQNEAQ (reference sequence). Written as DNA, the CDR3 is TGTGCCAGCAGCTTAGACAGGGGGCAAGGCTACACCTTC. Translated: CASSLDRGQGYTF.

The chain employs TRBV6-5 and TRBJ1-1; 9 nucleotides match TRBD1. The V gene end was trimmed by 5 bases and the J gene end by 4 bases; junction bases not matched to a gene: 8. The CDR3 extends over 15 amino acids. CDR1 is MNHEY and CDR2 is SVGAGI in the germline V gene. The CDR3 reads CASSLRGQGITEAFF. CDR3 in DNA: TGTGCCAGCAGTCTTAGGGGACAGGGTATCACTGAAGCTTTCTTT.

The chain combines TRBV6-5 with TRBJ2-1; 10 bases align to TRBD2. The CDR3 spans 15 residues. The J segment lost 7 bases and the V segment lost 6 bases, leaving 9 bases of the junction unmatched. CDR1 and CDR2 (germline): MNHEY, SVGAGI. In DNA, the CDR3 is TGTGCCAGCAGCTCCTTGAGTAGCGGGGGGAATGAGCAGTTCTTC. Translated: CASSSLSSGGNEQFF.

The chain recombines TRBV5-6 with TRBJ1-2; D not certain. V was trimmed by 0 bases and J by 7 bases, leaving 13 bases between them. CDR1 is SGHDT and CDR2 is YYEEEE in the germline V gene. CDR3 length: 14 residues. The CDR3: CASSLESRGSGYTF. The CDR3 coding sequence is TGTGCCAGCAGCTTGGAGTCCCGCGGGAGTGGCTACACCTTC.